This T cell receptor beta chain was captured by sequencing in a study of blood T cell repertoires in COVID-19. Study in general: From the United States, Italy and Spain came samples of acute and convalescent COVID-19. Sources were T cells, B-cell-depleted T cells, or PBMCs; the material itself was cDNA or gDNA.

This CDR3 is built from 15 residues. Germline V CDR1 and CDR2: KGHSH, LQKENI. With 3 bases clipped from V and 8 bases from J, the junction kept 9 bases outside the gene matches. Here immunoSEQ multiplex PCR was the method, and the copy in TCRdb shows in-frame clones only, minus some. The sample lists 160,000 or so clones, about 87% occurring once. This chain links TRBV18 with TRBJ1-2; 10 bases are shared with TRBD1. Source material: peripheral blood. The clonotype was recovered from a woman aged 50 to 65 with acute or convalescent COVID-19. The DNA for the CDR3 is TGTGCCAGCTCACCGGTTGTTGGGACAGGGGACGGCTACACCTTC. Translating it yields CASSPVVGTGDGYTF.